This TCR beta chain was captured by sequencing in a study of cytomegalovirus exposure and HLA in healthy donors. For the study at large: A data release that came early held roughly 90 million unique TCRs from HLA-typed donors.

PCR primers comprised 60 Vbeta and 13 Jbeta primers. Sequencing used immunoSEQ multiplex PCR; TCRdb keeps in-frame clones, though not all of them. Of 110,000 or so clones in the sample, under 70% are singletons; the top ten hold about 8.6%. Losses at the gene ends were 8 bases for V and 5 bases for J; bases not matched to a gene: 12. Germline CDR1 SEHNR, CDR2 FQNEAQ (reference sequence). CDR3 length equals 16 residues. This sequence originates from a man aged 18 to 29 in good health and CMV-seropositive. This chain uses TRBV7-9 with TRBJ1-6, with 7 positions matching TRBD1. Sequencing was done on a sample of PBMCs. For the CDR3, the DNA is TGTGCCAGCCGGCGTCGAGGGGACAGTAATAATTCACCCCTCCACTTT. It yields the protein CASRRRGDSNNSPLHF.